These 32 T cell receptor beta chains share one sample of origin, sequenced in a study of T cells in Graves' hyperthyroidism and ophthalmopathy. TCR beta CDR3 regions were amplified from RNA transcripts. During a first-round RT-PCR of the TCR CDR3, the HTBI primer set was used. TCRdb itself ran the multiplex PCR reads through MiXCR, one entry per CDR3 protein. Here the sample spans 250,000 or so distinct CDR3 sequences, about 16% being singletons. Sequences were obtained from blood. These receptors were obtained from a woman in her 50s with Graves' hyperthyroidism that later progressed to Graves' ophthalmopathy.

This clonotype was observed many times. This chain connects TRBV28 to TRBJ2-1, with 14 bases lining up with TRBD2. This CDR3 region has 20 residues. Germline V gives CDR1 MDHEN, CDR2 SYDVKM. J gave up 1 base and V 2 bases, and 10 bases lay outside the gene matches. This CDR3 reads CASSLLRLAGGLRSYNEQFF. The DNA of the CDR3 is TGTGCCAGCAGTTTACTCCGACTAGCGGGAGGGCTAAGGTCCTACAATGAGCAGTTCTTC.

This sequence joins TRBV6-1 and TRBJ2-7, with 11 bases fitting TRBD2. Trimming took 1 base from V and 1 from J; bases not matched to a gene: 6. The CDR3 loop spans 17 amino acids. Germline CDR1 reads MNHNS; CDR2 reads SASEGT. CDR3 sequence reads: CASSEGWGLAASYEQYF. CDR3 bases: TGTGCCAGCAGTGAAGGTTGGGGACTAGCGGCTTCCTACGAGCAGTACTTC.

Ten or more counts support this clonotype. The CDR3 protein is CASSLRAHYGYTF. In DNA form, the CDR3 reads TGTGCCAGCAGTTTAAGGGCGCACTATGGCTACACCTTC. J is TRBJ1-2 and V is TRBV28; D not resolved. Germline values: CDR1 MDHEN, CDR2 SYDVKM. V lost 2 bases to trimming and J lost 3 bases, with 7 bases between them. The CDR3 sequence is 13 residues long.

At least ten counts were recorded for this clonotype. The gene calls are TRBV30 and TRBJ1-4; D is perhaps TRBD1 (5 bases). The CDR3 loop spans 13 amino acids. Germline CDR1 reads GTSNPN; CDR2 reads SVGIG (reference sequence). Trimming took off 0 bases at V and 8 bases at J, with 10 bases between the two ends. The CDR3 region has the DNA TGTGCCTGGAGTGTTCAGGGCGGGGAAAAACTGTTTTTT. This sequence encodes CAWSVQGGEKLFF.

Only a few counts were recorded for this clonotype. The chain uses TRBV20-1 and TRBJ1-2, with 8 positions matching TRBD1. The germline V gene has CDR1 DFQATT and CDR2 SNEGSKA (reference sequence). The CDR3 is 15 amino acids. With 6 bases clipped from V and 4 bases from J, the junction kept 13 bases outside the gene matches. CDR3 sequence (DNA): TGCAGTGCCCTACCCGACAGGGGTAGGGGCTATGGCTACACCTTC. It yields the protein CSALPDRGRGYGYTF.

The gene calls are TRBV4-1 and TRBJ1-5; D is unresolved. The CDR3 extends over 16 amino acids. V was clipped by 0 bases and J by 5 bases, with 14 bases between them. The germline V gene has CDR1 MGHRA and CDR2 YSYEKL. The DNA for the CDR3 is TGCGCCAGCAGCCAAGATAAGGAATGGCTATATCAGCCCCAGCATTTT. This encodes CASSQDKEWLYQPQHF.

The table lists this clonotype with many counts. CDR3 in amino acids: CSARPHRDNEQFF. CDR3 coding DNA: TGCAGTGCTAGGCCGCACCGGGACAATGAGCAGTTCTTC. The V and J genes are TRBV20-1 and TRBJ2-1; D is unresolved. This CDR3 is 13 amino acids long. Germline V lookup: CDR1 DFQATT, CDR2 SNEGSKA (reference sequence). Between the trimmed V and J ends, which lost 3 bases and 5 bases, there was a span of 11 bases.

The V gene is TRBV6-1, the J gene TRBJ1-4; 7 positions agree with TRBD1. The CDR3 has 14 residues. V shed 8 bases and J 0 bases; nucleotides not matched to a gene: 3. Germline CDR1 MNHNS, CDR2 SASEGT. The CDR3 reads CASGQGATNEKLFF. As DNA, the CDR3 is TGTGCCAGCGGGCAGGGGGCAACTAATGAAAAACTGTTTTTT.

In this sample, this clonotype turned up many times. The CDR3 is CSAREGSYNSPLHF. CDR3 coding DNA: TGCAGTGCTAGAGAGGGCTCCTATAATTCACCCCTCCACTTT. This sequence joins TRBV20-1 and TRBJ1-6, with D hard to call. This CDR3 comprises 14 residues. V lost 0 bases to trimming and J lost 0 bases, with 3 bases between them. Per germline, CDR1 DFQATT and CDR2 SNEGSKA (reference sequence).

This clonotype was detected only a few times. V and J are TRBV19 and TRBJ2-1; D is possibly TRBD2 (6 bases). V was pared by 10 bases and J by 9 bases, with 22 bases between. The CDR3 sequence is 14 residues long. Germline CDR1 reads LNHDA; CDR2 reads SQIVND (reference sequence). The CDR3 is CATSGGMGLGEQFF. In DNA form, the CDR3 reads TGTGCCACCAGCGGCGGGATGGGGCTGGGTGAGCAGTTCTTC.

The V gene is TRBV11-2, the J gene TRBJ2-1; 10 positions agree with TRBD2. V dropped 4 bases and J dropped 6; count of bases not matched to a gene: 6. CDR3 length: 15 residues. Germline V lookup: CDR1 SGHAT, CDR2 FQNNGV. In DNA, the CDR3 is TGTGCCAGCAGCTGGGCGGCTAGCGGGAGCAATGAGCAGTTCTTC. Translating gives CASSWAASGSNEQFF.

This clonotype has just a few counts. The CDR3 is CSAGQGAITGNTIYF. The DNA for the CDR3 is TGCAGTGCAGGACAGGGGGCAATAACTGGAAACACCATATATTTT. The chain joins TRBV20-1 to TRBJ1-3; 11 nucleotides line up with TRBD1. Germline CDR1 reads DFQATT; CDR2 reads SNEGSKA (reference sequence). J lost 2 bases, V lost 6 bases, and 6 bases had no gene match. This CDR3 spans 15 amino acids.

This clonotype has at least ten counts. The chain uses TRBV18 and TRBJ1-1; D remains unclear. Germline V lookup: CDR1 KGHSH, CDR2 LQKENI. V lost 1 base and J lost 0, with 6 bases in between. This CDR3 comprises 14 residues. The CDR3 is CASSPQILNTEAFF. CDR3 bases: TGTGCCAGCTCACCACAGATCCTGAACACTGAAGCTTTCTTT.

The rearrangement links TRBV4-2 to TRBJ2-7; 8 nucleotides agree with TRBD2. CDR1 and CDR2 from the germline V gene are LGHNA and YNFKEQ. The length of the CDR3 is 18 residues. With 0 bases clipped from V and 2 bases from J, the junction kept 12 bases outside the gene matches. CDR3 coding DNA: TGTGCCAGCAGCCAAGATGGTTCAGCGGGGGTCTACGCCTACGAGCAGTACTTC. As protein: CASSQDGSAGVYAYEQYF.

This clonotype has just a few counts. Its ends do not fully match the called genes, so a read error is possible. V gene TRBV5-4 combines with J gene TRBJ2-7, with TRBD1 matching 7 bases. The V gene's germline CDR1 is SGHNT and CDR2 YYREEE (reference sequence). This CDR3 contains 13 residues. The CDR3 here is CASSLNRGDERYF. The CDR3 bases are TGTGCCAGCAGCTTGAACAGGGGCGACGAGCGGTACTTC.

The J gene is TRBJ2-2, the V gene TRBV2, with 7 bases fitting TRBD1. The germline V gene has CDR1 SNHLY and CDR2 FYNNEI. The J segment lost 4 bases and the V segment lost 2 bases, leaving 4 bases of the junction unmatched. This CDR3 region has 15 residues. CDR3 nucleotide sequence: TGTGCCAGCAGTGAAACGACAGGGACCACCGGGGAGCTGTTTTTT. This translates into CASSETTGTTGELFF.

This clonotype has a count of ten or more. The V and J genes are TRBV7-2 and TRBJ2-1; possibly TRBD2 for D (5 bases). V was pared by 0 bases and J by 4 bases, with 16 bases between. From germline, CDR1 is SGHTA and CDR2 FQGNSA. The CDR3 consists of 17 residues. DNA of the CDR3: TGTGCCAGCAGCTTAGCCTACGGCCAGCGGCCTTACAATGAGCAGTTCTTC. It translates to CASSLAYGQRPYNEQFF.

This clonotype was seen many times. This sequence joins TRBV5-6 and TRBJ2-5; no reliable D call. The CDR3 has 13 residues. V was shortened by 4 bases and J by 4 bases, with 11 bases between the two germline ends. CDR1 is SGHDT, CDR2 YYEEEE, per germline. The CDR3 spells CASSPRASETQYF. Here the CDR3 DNA reads TGTGCCAGCAGCCCCAGAGCTTCAGAGACCCAGTACTTC. Based on the CDR3 plus reference TRBV5-6 and TRBJ2-5, the full variable domain is DAGVTQSPTHLIKTRGQQVTLRCSPKSGHDTVSWYQQALGQGPQFIFQYYEEEERQRGNFPDRFSGHQFPNYSSELNVNALLLGDSALYLCASSPRASETQYFGPGTRLLVL.

Only a few counts were recorded for this clonotype. The chain joins TRBV7-6 to TRBJ2-7, with D perhaps assigned TRBD1 or TRBD2 (5 bases each). Germline V gives CDR1 SGHVS, CDR2 FNYEAQ. The V end was cut by 5 bases, the J end by 1 base, with 15 bases between. The CDR3 loop spans 15 amino acids. The CDR3 sequence is CASSLGPSASYEQYF. The CDR3 bases are TGTGCCAGCAGCCTGGGACCAAGTGCATCCTACGAGCAGTACTTC.

This sequence joins TRBV4-1 and TRBJ2-2, with 8 nucleotides matching TRBD2. Germline assignment: CDR1 MGHRA and CDR2 YSYEKL. The CDR3 is 15 residues long. The trim removed 1 base at V and 9 bases at J, leaving 7 bases unmatched. The CDR3 sequence is CASSQAGGLGRELFF. In nucleotides, the CDR3 is TGCGCCAGCAGCCAAGCGGGAGGGCTAGGAAGGGAGCTGTTTTTT.

There are many counts of this clonotype. The rearrangement joins TRBV5-1 to TRBJ2-7; 7 bases match TRBD2. In germline, CDR1 is SGHRS, CDR2 YFSETQ. J gave up 1 base and V 0 bases, and 4 bases lay outside the gene matches. The CDR3 spans 15 residues. The CDR3 region has the DNA TGCGCCAGCAGCTTGGGGGGGACTACTTCCTACGAGCAGTACTTC. It yields the protein CASSLGGTTSYEQYF.

This clonotype was seen ten or more times. The chain has TRBV10-3 and TRBJ2-2, with D possibly TRBD1 on 6 matching bases. This CDR3 region has 13 residues. Germline-derived CDR1 and CDR2 are ENHRY and SYGVKD. The V gene lost 5 bases and the J gene lost 10 bases, with 14 bases spanning the gap. As DNA, the CDR3 is TGTGCCATCAGTTCGACAGGTCCGGAGGAGCTGTTTTTT. It specifies CAISSTGPEELFF.

There are many counts of this clonotype. This rearrangement joins TRBV3-1 to TRBJ1-1; 8 bases match TRBD1. Germline CDR1 and CDR2: LGHDT and YNNKEL (reference sequence). The CDR3 runs to 14 residues. J gave up 4 bases and V 2 bases, and 3 bases lay outside the gene matches. As DNA, the CDR3 is TGTGCCAGCAGCCAACGTGACAGGGGCACTGAAGCTTTCTTT. It codes for CASSQRDRGTEAFF.

There are many counts of this clonotype. V usage is TRBV11-2 and J usage is TRBJ2-7, with 7 bases aligning to TRBD1. CDR1 is SGHAT, CDR2 FQNNGV, per germline. The J segment lost 3 bases and the V segment lost 2 bases, leaving 4 bases of the junction unmatched. The CDR3 consists of 14 residues. In DNA form, the CDR3 reads TGTGCCAGCAGCTTACTAGGACAGGTCTACGAGCAGTACTTC. Translated: CASSLLGQVYEQYF.

This clonotype was seen at least ten times. The V gene is TRBV30, the J gene TRBJ2-3, with 15 nucleotides matching TRBD2. CDR1 is GTSNPN, CDR2 SVGIG, per germline (reference sequence). This CDR3 is built from 18 residues. J gave up 3 bases and V 5 bases, and 12 bases lay outside the gene matches. CDR3 coding DNA: TGTGCCTGGGGCCGGAGGGGACTAGCGGGAGGACTGACAGATACGCAGTATTTT. Amino acids: CAWGRRGLAGGLTDTQYF.

The chain recombines TRBV20-1 with TRBJ1-3; D gene uncertain. CDR1 and CDR2 (germline): DFQATT, SNEGSKA (reference sequence). The CDR3 has 15 amino acids. The V end was cut by 3 bases, the J end by 0 bases, with 12 bases between. As DNA, the CDR3 is TGCAGTGCTAGGCCGACCGCCAGCTCTGGAAACACCATATATTTT. Its translation: CSARPTASSGNTIYF.

Ten or more counts support this clonotype. J is TRBJ2-3 and V is TRBV5-8, with 7 bases that match TRBD2. This CDR3 region has 17 residues. Germline V gene data show CDR1 as SGHTS and CDR2 as YDEGEE. J gave up 1 base and V 3 bases, and 11 bases lay outside the gene matches. The CDR3 nucleotides read TGTGCCAGCAGCTCCGCGACGAGCGGGACGCGCACAGATACGCAGTATTTT. It specifies CASSSATSGTRTDTQYF.

The V and J genes are TRBV7-3 and TRBJ1-5; D not resolved. V gave up 2 bases and J gave up 13 bases, with 15 bases separating them. Germline V gene sequence: CDR1 SGHTA, CDR2 FQGTGA. The CDR3 is 13 amino acids. In nucleotides, the CDR3 is TGTGCCAGCAGCTTAGGCCCGGACGGCGGACAGCATTTT. Its translation is CASSLGPDGGQHF.

There are many counts of this clonotype. This chain uses TRBV27 with TRBJ2-7, with D maybe TRBD2 (5 bases). With 3 bases removed from V and 3 bases from J, the gap between germline ends came to 12 bases. Germline values: CDR1 MNHEY, CDR2 SMNVEV (reference sequence). The CDR3 consists of 14 residues. CDR3 in DNA: TGTGCCAGCAGTTTCGGACGGGGATACTACGAGCAGTACTTC. It codes for CASSFGRGYYEQYF.

In this sample, this clonotype turned up once. V usage is TRBV28 and J usage is TRBJ1-1, with D unresolved. Per the germline V gene, CDR1 is MDHEN and CDR2 is SYDVKM. CDR3 size: 15 residues. V shed 6 bases and J shed 6 bases, with 20 bases lying between them. CDR3 protein: CASRDLGGVVAEAFF. CDR3 in DNA: TGTGCCAGCAGAGACCTTGGTGGGGTGGTGGCTGAAGCTTTCTTT.

This clonotype was seen repeatedly, ten times or more. The J gene is TRBJ2-7, the V gene TRBV18; TRBD1 is a possible D gene (5 bases). From germline, CDR1 is KGHSH and CDR2 LQKENI. V was clipped by 5 bases and J by 0 bases, with 14 bases between them. CDR3 length: 15 residues. The DNA of the CDR3 is TGTGCCAGCTCATCCACTTCGGACATCTCCTACGAGCAGTACTTC. Translated, it gives CASSSTSDISYEQYF.

In this sample, this clonotype turned up many times. The V and J genes are TRBV20-1 and TRBJ2-5, with unresolved D. Germline values: CDR1 DFQATT, CDR2 SNEGSKA (reference sequence). The CDR3 consists of 12 residues. The germline V and J ends were trimmed by 1 base and 5 bases, with 8 bases remaining between them. As DNA, the CDR3 is TGCAGTGCTAGAGCCCCCAGGGAGACCCAGTACTTC. Protein: CSARAPRETQYF.